This TCR beta chain was recorded in a study of technical replicates of blood from several donors. Using immunoSEQ multiplex PCR, the repertoire was profiled, and TCRdb retains in-frame clones only, with some absent. The repertoire holds about 83,000 clones, with roughly 94% as singletons. Germline V lookup: CDR1 SNHLY, CDR2 FYNNEI. Trimming stripped 6 bases from V and 5 bases from J, with 19 bases between. The CDR3 length is 15 residues. This receptor was obtained from a human donor in good health. The chain employs TRBV2 and TRBJ1-1; tentative D call: TRBD1 (6 bases). Sequenced input: T cells isolated from PBMCs. CDR3 sequence (DNA): TGTGCCAGCAGACCCGAACCCAGGGGAGATACTGAAGCTTTCTTT. This sequence encodes CASRPEPRGDTEAFF.